The rows below give T cell receptor beta chains drawn from one sample of a study of T cells in Graves' hyperthyroidism and ophthalmopathy. TCRdb independently ran MiXCR on the multiplex PCR reads; one entry per CDR3 protein. The table has around 620,000 distinct CDR3 sequences, about 16% seen once. Sequenced: blood. All receptors derive from a woman in her twenties or thirties with Graves' hyperthyroidism. CDR3s include the opening cysteine and the closing phenylalanine or tryptophan. The D gene is left open where the match is weak. Clone size is given for some rows only: seen once, a few or many times, or a class if the clone is expanded.

V	D	length	size	J	DNA	CDR3
TRBV6-1	TRBD1	18	many	TRBJ1-1	TGTGCCAGCAGACCTCGAACAGGGGGATTCGAATGGGACACTGAAGCTTTCTTT	CASRPRTGGFEWDTEAFF
TRBV12-3/TRBV12-4	TRBD1	14	NA	TRBJ2-5	TGTGCCAGCAGTTCGGGACAGCGCCAAGAGACCCAGTACTTC	CASSSGQRQETQYF
TRBV5-5	TRBD1	16	NA	TRBJ1-3	TGTGCCAGCAGCTCTACAGGGGCCCGCTCTGGAAACACCATATATTTT	CASSSTGARSGNTIYF
TRBV30	NA	12	NA	TRBJ2-7	TGTGCCTGGAGTATGGTGGGGGCACAGCAGTACTTC	CAWSMVGAQQYF
TRBV5-8	NA	15	few	TRBJ1-4	TGTGCCAGCAGCAAGTCGGGTGGTACTAATGAAAAACTGTTTTTT	CASSKSGGTNEKLFF
TRBV11-2	NA	12	few	TRBJ1-6	TGTGCCAGCAGCCCGCCGGAGTCACCCCTCCACTTT	CASSPPESPLHF
TRBV27	NA	15	few	TRBJ2-7	TGTGCCAGCAGTTTAGTCTCGGTGGCTAGAGATGTGCAGTACTTC	CASSLVSVARDVQYF
TRBV6-1	NA	14	many	TRBJ2-3	TGTGCCAGCAGTCCCGAGGACAGCCTAGATACGCAGTATTTT	CASSPEDSLDTQYF
TRBV28	NA	15	many	TRBJ2-1	TGTGCCAGCAGTTTAGTCAGCCCATCTCACAATGAGCAGTTCTTC	CASSLVSPSHNEQFF
TRBV5-1	TRBD1	15	NA	TRBJ1-5	TGCGCCAGCAGCCATGGACAGGGACGCAATCAGCCCCAGCATTTT	CASSHGQGRNQPQHF
TRBV5-8	NA	13	few	TRBJ2-7	TGTGCCAGCAGCTTTCGGACTAACTACGAGCAGTACTTC	CASSFRTNYEQYF
TRBV7-3	NA	13	NA	TRBJ2-2	TGTGCCAGCACCTTAACAGGCGCCGGGGAGCTGTTTTTT	CASTLTGAGELFF
TRBV28	NA	14	many	TRBJ1-3	TGTGCCAGCAGTTTATCCGTCAACAGGGACACCATATATTTT	CASSLSVNRDTIYF
TRBV6-2/TRBV6-3	NA	15	NA	TRBJ2-1	TGTGCCAGCAGTTACTCGAGGGGGGGGCTAGGAGAGCAGTTCTTC	CASSYSRGGLGEQFF
TRBV6-2/TRBV6-3	NA	13	many	TRBJ1-1	TGTGCCAGCAGTTACTCAGACGGGGCTGAAGCTTTCTTT	CASSYSDGAEAFF
TRBV11-2	NA	13	NA	TRBJ1-6	TGTGCCAGCAGCGTACAGGAAAATTCACCCCTCCACTTT	CASSVQENSPLHF
TRBV12-3/TRBV12-4	TRBD1	14	many	TRBJ1-5	TGTGCCAGCAGTTTTGCGACAGGGGATCAGCCCCAGCATTTT	CASSFATGDQPQHF
TRBV12-3/TRBV12-4	TRBD2	15	many	TRBJ2-1	TGTGCCAGCAGAGAGGGGACTAGCAGTTACAATGAGCAGTTCTTC	CASREGTSSYNEQFF
TRBV19	TRBD2	18	few	TRBJ2-1	TGTGCCAGTAGTATACTTGCAGGCGGGAGATTCGGGCACAATGAGCAGTTCTTC	CASSILAGGRFGHNEQFF
TRBV19	NA	18	NA	TRBJ2-1	TGTGCCAGTAGTATAGTAGTCCTAGGGGCTAGCTCCTACAATGAGCAGTTCTTC	CASSIVVLGASSYNEQFF
TRBV5-1	NA	15	NA	TRBJ2-7	TGCGCCAGCAGCTCGGCCGCCGGGTCTCCCAATGAGCAGTACTTC	CASSSAAGSPNEQYF
TRBV11-2	TRBD2	16	NA	TRBJ2-1	TGTGCCAGCAGCCCCCCCGGGGGAGGGAAGTACAATGAGCAGTTCTTC	CASSPPGGGKYNEQFF
TRBV27	TRBD2	16	many	TRBJ2-1	TGTGCCAGCAGTTTTTATTTAGCGGGAACCCTCAATGAGCAGTTCTTC	CASSFYLAGTLNEQFF
TRBV11-1	NA	15	many	TRBJ2-1	TGTGCCAGCAGCTCGGGACTTCCCGTCTACAATGAGCAGTTCTTC	CASSSGLPVYNEQFF
TRBV27	NA	15	many	TRBJ2-1	TGTGCCAGCCAGGACATGCTGGCTAGCGTAAGTGAGCAGTTCTTC	CASQDMLASVSEQFF
TRBV28	TRBD1	14	NA	TRBJ1-2	TGTGCCGGCAACCCGGGACAGGGGGCGAGGGGCTACACCTTC	CAGNPGQGARGYTF
TRBV16	NA	15	NA	TRBJ2-4	TGTGCCAGCAGCCAATCGCCGGGGGCCAAAAACATTCAGTACTTC	CASSQSPGAKNIQYF
TRBV27	NA	13	many	TRBJ2-5	TGTGCCAGCAGTTGGGGGATTGGGGAGACCCAGTACTTC	CASSWGIGETQYF
TRBV5-1	NA	14	NA	TRBJ2-5	TGCGCCAGCAGCTTAGGACAGACCCAAGGGGCCCAGTACTTC	CASSLGQTQGAQYF
TRBV6-1	NA	12	many	TRBJ2-2	TGTGCCAGCCTCCAGGGACCCGGGGAGCTGTTTTTT	CASLQGPGELFF
TRBV6-2/TRBV6-3	TRBD2	19	NA	TRBJ2-3	TGTGCCAGCAGTTACTCCCCCCAGAGCGGGAGGGCCAATAGAGATACGCAGTATTTT	CASSYSPQSGRANRDTQYF
TRBV18	NA	15	NA	TRBJ2-7	TGTGCCAGCTCACCTATGGGGGGCTCTCGCTTGGAGCAGTACTTC	CASSPMGGSRLEQYF
TRBV7-2	TRBD2	16	many	TRBJ2-7	TGTGCCAGCAGCTTAGCGCGGAGCGGGAACCTCTACGAGCAGTACTTC	CASSLARSGNLYEQYF
TRBV9	TRBD2	14	NA	TRBJ2-7	TGTGCCAGCAGCGTGGGCGGGAGCGACTACGAGCAGTACTTC	CASSVGGSDYEQYF
TRBV7-8	NA	15	few	TRBJ1-4	TGTGCCAGCAGCTGGGGGCCGGCCCGTAATGAAAAACTGTTTTTT	CASSWGPARNEKLFF
TRBV6-1	NA	14	few	TRBJ1-5	TGTGCCAGCAGTTCAGGGATGTTGGGCCAGCCCCAGCATTTT	CASSSGMLGQPQHF
TRBV30	NA	16	many	TRBJ2-1	TGTGCCTGGACCAGTTTGGGACTCCCACAAAGCAATGAGCAGTTCTTC	CAWTSLGLPQSNEQFF
TRBV5-1	NA	16	few	TRBJ2-1	TGCGCCAGCAGCCTCGAGTCGAGGGCCTCCTACAATGAGCAGTTCTTC	CASSLESRASYNEQFF
TRBV7-2	TRBD2	18	NA	TRBJ2-1	TGTGCCAGCAGCTTAGAACGGAGGGGCGGGAGAGTCCACAATGAGCAGTTCTTC	CASSLERRGGRVHNEQFF
TRBV6-1	NA	15	many	TRBJ2-1	TGTGCCAGCAGTGACCTTTTCTACTCCTACAATGAGCAGTTCTTC	CASSDLFYSYNEQFF
TRBV20-1	NA	14	many	TRBJ1-3	TGCAGTGCTACATACAGGGATACAGGAAACACCATATATTTT	CSATYRDTGNTIYF
TRBV3-1	TRBD2	18	NA	TRBJ2-7	TGTGCCAGCAGCCAAGATACACGGACTAGCGGGAAGGAGGGTGAGCAGTACTTC	CASSQDTRTSGKEGEQYF
TRBV18	TRBD2	19	NA	TRBJ2-1	TGTGCCAGCTCACCACCTAAGGGGACTAGCCTCATCAAACGGAATGAGCAGTTCTTC	CASSPPKGTSLIKRNEQFF
TRBV15	NA	14	NA	TRBJ2-5	TGTGCCACCAGCCTCGGACAGAACCAAGAGACCCAGTACTTC	CATSLGQNQETQYF
TRBV7-2	NA	14	many	TRBJ2-1	TGTGCCAGCAGCTCCCGGTGGGGGTACAATGAGCAGTTCTTC	CASSSRWGYNEQFF
TRBV6-4	NA	13	many	TRBJ2-5	TGTGCCAGCAGTGACTCGTGGGGGGAGACCCAGTACTTC	CASSDSWGETQYF
TRBV11-2	TRBD1	16	many	TRBJ1-1	TGTGCCAGCAGCACGGGACAGCACCCCATGAACACTGAAGCTTTCTTT	CASSTGQHPMNTEAFF